These 17 T cell receptor beta chains share one sample of origin, sequenced in a study of blood T cells in healthy people across ages. Sample-barcoded 5' priming and a J-beta primer mix drove a second PCR of about 6 to 12 cycles. One entry per CDR3 protein results from TCRdb running MiXCR on the 5' RACE reads. In the table there are over 1,300,000 distinct CDR3 sequences, almost 60% of which are singletons. Sequenced input: blood. Receptors originate from a man between 18 and 29 years old in good health.

The rearrangement joins TRBV6-5 to TRBJ1-1, with 11 bases identical to TRBD1. Trimming cost V 6 bases and J 0 bases; bases outside gene matches: 6. CDR3 length: 16 residues. Germline CDR1 reads MNHEY; CDR2 reads SVGAGI. DNA of the CDR3: TGTGCCAGCAGGATAACGGGACAGGGGGTGAACACTGAAGCTTTCTTT. Its translation: CASRITGQGVNTEAFF.

The chain has TRBV4-3 and TRBJ1-2; D is unresolved. The CDR3 is 15 amino acids. Per the germline V gene, CDR1 is LGHNA and CDR2 is YSLEER. V dropped 0 bases and J dropped 5 bases, with 13 bases sitting between them. The CDR3 is CASSQENSAGYGYTF. CDR3 DNA: TGCGCCAGCAGCCAAGAGAATTCCGCCGGTTATGGCTACACCTTC.

The chain recombines TRBV27 with TRBJ2-7; D call uncertain. Germline V gives CDR1 MNHEY, CDR2 SMNVEV (reference sequence). Trimming cost V 5 bases and J 3 bases, with 17 bases left between them. The length of the CDR3 is 15 residues. Here the CDR3 DNA reads TGTGCCAGCAGTGACTCAACCCGTCCCCTCTACGAGCAGTACTTC. It is translated as CASSDSTRPLYEQYF.

This clonotype was detected a few times. The gene calls are TRBV27 and TRBJ1-1; D is ambiguous. Germline V gene data show CDR1 as MNHEY and CDR2 as SMNVEV (reference sequence). The CDR3 length is 12 residues. V was trimmed by 0 bases and J by 8 bases, leaving 7 bases between them. The CDR3: CASSLSGSEAFF. CDR3 nucleotide sequence: TGTGCCAGCAGTTTATCGGGGTCCGAAGCTTTCTTT.

This clonotype was counted once. The chain joins TRBV4-1 to TRBJ2-3; D possibly corresponds to TRBD1 (5 bases). Trimming pared 3 bases from V and 3 bases from J, leaving 13 bases between. The CDR3 is made up of 15 amino acids. Per the germline V gene, CDR1 is MGHRA and CDR2 is YSYEKL. Here the CDR3 reads CASSQVQVGTDTQYF. CDR3 nucleotide sequence: TGCGCCAGCAGCCAGGTACAGGTGGGGACAGATACGCAGTATTTT.

The chain carries TRBV4-1 and TRBJ1-3; D remains ambiguous. The germline V gene has CDR1 MGHRA and CDR2 YSYEKL. V was shortened by 4 bases and J by 4 bases, with 14 bases between the two germline ends. The CDR3 runs to 15 residues. The CDR3 sequence: CASSPLIGQGNTIYF. The CDR3 bases are TGCGCCAGCAGCCCACTTATCGGGCAGGGAAACACCATATATTTT.

This clonotype showed up just a few times. The chain joins TRBV4-3 to TRBJ2-1; D gene unclear. The ends were cut back, 0 bases at V and 5 bases at J, with 8 bases in the middle. CDR1 is LGHNA and CDR2 is YSLEER in the germline V gene. CDR3 length equals 14 residues. As DNA, the CDR3 is TGCGCCAGCAGCCAAGAAGCCAGCGACAATGAGCAGTTCTTC. As protein: CASSQEASDNEQFF.

This clonotype was counted between two and nine times. The chain links TRBV20-1 to TRBJ1-2; D might be TRBD1 (6 bases). V lost 2 bases and J lost 2, with 15 bases in between. The CDR3 length is 15 residues. Germline V lookup: CDR1 DFQATT, CDR2 SNEGSKA (reference sequence). The CDR3 DNA follows: TGCAGTGCTAGATTTCCGGGGGCGCCCAACTATGGCTACACCTTC. This translates into CSARFPGAPNYGYTF.

The gene calls are TRBV7-2 and TRBJ1-3; possibly TRBD1 for D (6 bases). CDR1 and CDR2 from the germline V gene are SGHTA and FQGNSA. The CDR3 extends over 17 amino acids. V was trimmed by 1 base and J by 4 bases, leaving 17 bases between them. The CDR3 DNA sequence: TGTGCCAGCAGCTTAGAGTTCGGGGCGGGGGCGGGAAACACCATATATTTT. It yields the protein CASSLEFGAGAGNTIYF.

The count of this clonotype is one. The chain joins TRBV27 to TRBJ2-4; 8 positions agree with TRBD1. V lost 6 bases, J lost 8 bases, and 6 bases stayed unmatched. CDR1 MNHEY and CDR2 SMNVEV come from the germline V gene (reference sequence). The CDR3 is 13 residues long. CDR3 region: CASSRQGRDIQYF. CDR3 bases: TGTGCCAGCAGCAGACAGGGGCGGGACATTCAGTACTTC.

This chain uses TRBV6-6 with TRBJ2-3; TRBD2 agrees at 11 bases. Germline V gene lookup returns CDR1 MNHNY and CDR2 SVGAGI (reference sequence). The ends lost 7 bases at V and 6 bases at J; junction bases unmatched: 9. The CDR3 extends over 15 amino acids. This chain's CDR3 is CASTNSGRGSDTQYF. DNA for the CDR3: TGTGCCAGCACCAATAGCGGGAGGGGATCGGATACGCAGTATTTT.

The chain uses TRBV29-1 and TRBJ1-5; D might be TRBD1 (6 bases). The germline gives CDR1 SQVTM, CDR2 ANQGSEA. Trimming cost V 7 bases and J 3 bases, with 13 bases left between them. The CDR3 runs to 13 residues. CDR3 nucleotides: TGCAGCGCCTTGGGACAAGACAATCAGCCCCAGCATTTT. As protein: CSALGQDNQPQHF.

V and J are TRBV20-1 and TRBJ2-5, with 7 bases that match TRBD2. This CDR3 is 16 amino acids long. Trimming cost V 3 bases and J 5 bases; bases outside gene matches: 15. Germline-derived CDR1 and CDR2 are DFQATT and SNEGSKA (reference sequence). The CDR3 nucleotides read TGCAGTGCTAGGACCGTAAGGGCGGGAGTGGATGAGACCCAGTACTTC. This sequence encodes CSARTVRAGVDETQYF.

This clonotype was recorded a few times. The chain uses TRBV3-1 and TRBJ2-1, with TRBD2 identical over 7 bases. The germline gives CDR1 LGHDT, CDR2 YNNKEL (reference sequence). This CDR3 has 15 amino acids. V dropped 3 bases and J dropped 6; count of bases not matched to a gene: 8. CDR3 sequence reads: CASSHLAVGSNEQFF. The CDR3 bases are TGTGCCAGCAGCCACCTAGCGGTAGGCAGCAATGAGCAGTTCTTC.

The chain carries TRBV10-3 and TRBJ2-2; D is uncertain. CDR1 and CDR2 from the germline V gene are ENHRY and SYGVKD. The CDR3 has 15 residues. V lost 2 bases to trimming and J lost 3 bases, with 10 bases between them. The CDR3 sequence is CAISEVWADTGELFF. The DNA for the CDR3 is TGTGCCATCAGTGAGGTGTGGGCTGACACCGGGGAGCTGTTTTTT.

This clonotype was seen a handful of times. The CDR3 is CSQNTRQGQGRETQYF. The CDR3 DNA reads TGCAGCCAAAACACTAGGCAGGGACAGGGGAGAGAGACCCAGTACTTC. This chain joins TRBV29-1 and TRBJ2-5, with 10 bases aligning to TRBD1. Trimming took 8 bases from V and 4 from J; bases not matched to a gene: 16. CDR3 size: 16 residues. CDR1 and CDR2 (germline): SQVTM, ANQGSEA. Filled out from reference TRBV29-1 and TRBJ2-5, the complete variable domain reads SAVISQKPSRDICQRGTSLTIQCQVDSQVTMMFWYRQQPGQSLTLIATANQGSEATYESGFVIDKFPISRPNLTFSTLTVSNMSPEDSSIYLCSQNTRQGQGRETQYFGPGTRLLVL.

This rearrangement joins TRBV29-1 to TRBJ1-3; D is uncertain. The CDR3 length is 13 residues. V gave up 0 bases and J gave up 7 bases, with 10 bases separating them. Germline values: CDR1 SQVTM, CDR2 ANQGSEA. In DNA form, the CDR3 reads TGCAGCGTTGAAGAAGCTGCTAGTAACACCATATATTTT. It encodes CSVEEAASNTIYF.